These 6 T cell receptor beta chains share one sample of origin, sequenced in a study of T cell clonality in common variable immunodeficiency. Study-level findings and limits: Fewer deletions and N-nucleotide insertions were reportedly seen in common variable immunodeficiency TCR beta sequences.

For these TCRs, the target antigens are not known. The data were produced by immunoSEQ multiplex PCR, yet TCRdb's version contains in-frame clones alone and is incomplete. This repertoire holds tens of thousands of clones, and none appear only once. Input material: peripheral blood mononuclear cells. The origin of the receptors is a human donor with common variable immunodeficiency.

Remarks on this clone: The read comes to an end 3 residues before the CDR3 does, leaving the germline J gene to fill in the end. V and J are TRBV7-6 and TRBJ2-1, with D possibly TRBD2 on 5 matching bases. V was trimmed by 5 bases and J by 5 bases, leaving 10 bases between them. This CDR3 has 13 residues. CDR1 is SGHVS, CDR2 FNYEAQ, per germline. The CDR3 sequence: CASSQSSNNEQFF. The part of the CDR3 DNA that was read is TGTGCCAGCAGCCAATCTAGCAACAATGAG.

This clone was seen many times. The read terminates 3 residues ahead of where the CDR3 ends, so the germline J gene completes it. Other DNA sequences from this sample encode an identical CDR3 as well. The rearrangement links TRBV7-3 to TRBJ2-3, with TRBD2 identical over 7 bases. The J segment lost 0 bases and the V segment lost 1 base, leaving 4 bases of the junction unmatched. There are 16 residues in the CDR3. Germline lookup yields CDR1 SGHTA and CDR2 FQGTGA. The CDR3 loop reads CASSLIGSGSTDTQYF. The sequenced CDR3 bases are TGTGCCAGCAGCTTAATAGGTAGCGGGAGCACAGATACG.

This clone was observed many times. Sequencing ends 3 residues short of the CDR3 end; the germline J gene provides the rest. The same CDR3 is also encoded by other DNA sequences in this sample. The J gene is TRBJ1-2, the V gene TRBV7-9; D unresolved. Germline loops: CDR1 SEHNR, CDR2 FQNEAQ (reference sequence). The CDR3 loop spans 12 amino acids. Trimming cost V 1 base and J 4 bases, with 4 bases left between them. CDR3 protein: CASSLEGYGYTF. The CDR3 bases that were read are TGTGCCAGCAGCTTAGAGGGCTATGGC.

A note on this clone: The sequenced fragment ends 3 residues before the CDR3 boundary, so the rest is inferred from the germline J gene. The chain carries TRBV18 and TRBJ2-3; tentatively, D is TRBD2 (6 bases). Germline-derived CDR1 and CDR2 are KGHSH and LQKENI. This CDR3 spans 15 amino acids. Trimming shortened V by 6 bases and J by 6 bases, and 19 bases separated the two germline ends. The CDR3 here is CASSPGTQMLDTQYF. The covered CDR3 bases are TGTGCCAGCTCGCCAGGGACTCAGATGTTGGATACG.

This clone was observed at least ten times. CDR3 amino acids: CASSRITSGGSYEQYF. CDR3 DNA (partial): TGTGCCAGCTCACGAATCACTAGCGGGGGCTCCTACGAG. This rearrangement joins TRBV18 to TRBJ2-7; 11 nucleotides match TRBD2. The observed sequence ends 3 residues before the CDR3 terminus, with the missing tail filled in from the germline J gene. The germline V gene encodes CDR1 KGHSH and CDR2 LQKENI. The CDR3 sequence is 16 residues long. V shed 4 bases, J shed 0 bases, and the junction held 5 bases outside the gene matches.

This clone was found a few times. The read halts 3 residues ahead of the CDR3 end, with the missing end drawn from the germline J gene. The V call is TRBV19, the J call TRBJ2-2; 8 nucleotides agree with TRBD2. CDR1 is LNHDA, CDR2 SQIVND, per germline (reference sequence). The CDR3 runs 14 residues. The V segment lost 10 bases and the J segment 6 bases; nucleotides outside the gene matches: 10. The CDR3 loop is CATRLSGSSGELFF. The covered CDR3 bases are TGTGCCACCCGACTAAGCGGGAGCTCCGGGGAG.